Following are 17 T cell receptor beta chains from one sample sequenced in a study of CD8 T cells in ankylosing spondylitis. General study results and limits: About 8 highly homologous variants made up a TCR beta motif that seemed to typify ankylosing spondylitis blood.

TCRdb re-analysed the 5' RACE reads in MiXCR, keeping a single row per CDR3 protein. The table has 800,000 to 900,000 distinct CDR3 sequences, about 11% seen once. These TCRs' antigens remain unknown. Sequenced material: blood, either unsorted or a sorted T cell fraction (not recorded which). These receptors all come from a male donor with ankylosing spondylitis.

This clonotype was found a few times. The rearrangement joins TRBV20-1 to TRBJ2-3, with D possibly matching TRBD2 (5 bases). This CDR3 region has 13 residues. CDR1 DFQATT and CDR2 SNEGSKA come from the germline V gene (reference sequence). The V end was cut by 6 bases, the J end by 0 bases, with 10 bases between. The CDR3 loop is CSAIRTSTDTQYF. In DNA form, the CDR3 reads TGCAGTGCCATCAGGACTAGCACAGATACGCAGTATTTT.

This clonotype was observed a handful of times. V is TRBV5-1 and J is TRBJ2-3; 8 positions match TRBD2. Looked up from germline, CDR1 is SGHRS and CDR2 is YFSETQ. The trim removed 3 bases at V and 2 bases at J, leaving 11 bases unmatched. CDR3 size: 17 residues. The CDR3 loop reads CASSSGFAGGATDTQYF. The CDR3 DNA is TGCGCCAGCAGCTCCGGTTTTGCGGGAGGCGCCACAGATACGCAGTATTTT.

In its sample, this clonotype was seen a few times. The chain joins TRBV11-2 to TRBJ2-2; tentative D call: TRBD2 (7 bases). V lost 5 bases and J 5 bases, leaving 15 bases between the germline ends. Germline V gene sequence: CDR1 SGHAT, CDR2 FQNNGV. This CDR3 has 15 amino acids. This CDR3 reads CASSIGGQGTGELFF. CDR3 DNA sequence: TGTGCCAGCAGCATCGGGGGGCAGGGGACCGGGGAGCTGTTTTTT.

The V call is TRBV7-9, the J call TRBJ2-7; D remains unclear. The CDR3 covers 15 residues. Deletions cut 0 bases from V and 4 bases from J, with 13 bases between. Germline V CDR1 and CDR2: SEHNR, FQNEAQ (reference sequence). The CDR3 DNA reads as TGTGCCAGCAGCTTAGCGTGGGCCCAGAGTTACGAGCAGTACTTC. It is translated as CASSLAWAQSYEQYF.

The chain joins TRBV19 to TRBJ1-1; no firm D call. V was pared by 4 bases and J by 6 bases, with 15 bases between. CDR3 length: 14 amino acids. The germline V gene has CDR1 LNHDA and CDR2 SQIVND (reference sequence). CDR3 nucleotides: TGTGCCAGTAGTACCCACGAAAGGTCGGCTGAAGCTTTCTTT. Translating gives CASSTHERSAEAFF. The variable domain in full, with the rest retrieved from reference TRBV19 and TRBJ1-1, is DGGITQSPKYLFRKEGQNVTLSCEQNLNHDAMYWYRQDPGQGLRLIYYSQIVNDFQKGDIAEGYSVSREKKESFPLTVTSAQKNPTAFYLCASSTHERSAEAFFGQGTRLTVV.

The chain has TRBV20-1 and TRBJ2-5; D tentatively fits TRBD1 or TRBD2 (5 bases each). Between the trimmed V and J ends, which lost 3 bases and 1 base, there was a span of 12 bases. Germline CDR1 DFQATT, CDR2 SNEGSKA (reference sequence). This CDR3 region has 14 residues. The CDR3 protein is CSARWGRSQETQYF. CDR3 coding DNA: TGCAGTGCTAGGTGGGGGAGATCCCAAGAGACCCAGTACTTC.

In its sample, this clonotype was seen many times. This chain joins TRBV5-1 and TRBJ1-2; 9 bases match TRBD1. The V segment lost 4 bases and the J segment 6 bases; nucleotides outside the gene matches: 10. Germline assignment: CDR1 SGHRS and CDR2 YFSETQ. The CDR3 spans 15 residues. CDR3: CASSQQARTGDGYTF. The CDR3 coding sequence is TGCGCCAGCAGCCAACAGGCAAGGACAGGGGATGGCTACACCTTC.

This sequence joins TRBV9 and TRBJ2-6, with D unresolved. The CDR3 extends over 15 amino acids. V lost 0 bases and J 0 bases, leaving 4 bases between the germline ends. Germline CDR1 is SGDLS and CDR2 is YYNGEE. CDR3 protein: CASSVGGSGANVLTF. CDR3 nucleotides: TGTGCCAGCAGCGTAGGGGGCTCTGGGGCCAACGTCCTGACTTTC.

This sequence joins TRBV20-1 and TRBJ2-2; the match to TRBD2 covers 13 bases. With 6 bases clipped from V and 10 bases from J, the junction kept 8 bases outside the gene matches. The length of the CDR3 is 14 residues. The germline CDR1 and CDR2 sequences are DFQATT and SNEGSKA (reference sequence). The CDR3 spells CSARTSGSPKELFF. CDR3 in DNA: TGCAGTGCCCGGACTAGCGGGAGTCCCAAGGAGCTGTTTTTT.

V is TRBV6-1 and J is TRBJ2-2; 10 positions match TRBD1. Losses at the gene ends were 6 bases for V and 3 bases for J; bases not matched to a gene: 4. CDR3 length: 15 residues. Germline assignment: CDR1 MNHNS and CDR2 SASEGT. Here the CDR3 DNA reads TGTGCCAGCAGGAGACAGGGGGCGTACACCGGGGAGCTGTTTTTT. Translation gives CASRRQGAYTGELFF.

This clonotype was counted ten times or more. The chain carries TRBV29-1 and TRBJ2-3, with 9 bases lining up with TRBD2. The CDR3 has 13 amino acids. Germline CDR1 and CDR2: SQVTM and ANQGSEA. The V and J ends lost 5 bases and 10 bases, in that order; junction bases with no gene match: 10. In DNA, the CDR3 is TGCAGCGTTACCGGGACTAGCAATTTGGCGCAGTATTTT. It specifies CSVTGTSNLAQYF.

The chain joins TRBV27 to TRBJ2-6; D gene uncertain. Germline V lookup: CDR1 MNHEY, CDR2 SMNVEV (reference sequence). The V and J ends lost 4 bases and 2 bases respectively, with 3 bases between them. The CDR3 spans 13 residues. The CDR3 bases are TGTGCCAGCAGTTCCGCTGGGGCCAACGTCCTGACTTTC. This translates into CASSSAGANVLTF.

This clonotype occurred a few times. The rearrangement joins TRBV29-1 to TRBJ1-2; 8 nucleotides match TRBD1. Looked up from germline, CDR1 is SQVTM and CDR2 is ANQGSEA. This CDR3 is 14 amino acids long. J gave up 4 bases and V 6 bases, and 10 bases lay outside the gene matches. The DNA of the CDR3 is TGCAGCGTGGGGACAGGAGCAACGGGCTATGGCTACACCTTC. Translation: CSVGTGATGYGYTF.

The table lists this clonotype with a few counts. This rearrangement joins TRBV4-1 to TRBJ2-1; 7 bases fit TRBD1. The CDR3 sequence is 18 residues long. V was clipped by 1 base and J by 1 base; unmatched bases: 10. Germline CDR1 and CDR2: MGHRA and YSYEKL. This CDR3 reads CASSQVFTGTASYNEQFF. CDR3 DNA sequence: TGCGCCAGCAGCCAAGTCTTCACCGGGACAGCGTCCTACAATGAGCAGTTCTTC.

A note on this clonotype: A read error may account for a junction end that differs from germline. The chain uses TRBV20-1 and TRBJ2-1, with 13 bases identical to TRBD2. The CDR3 contains 11 residues. Germline values: CDR1 DFQATT, CDR2 SNEGSKA (reference sequence). The CDR3, as DNA: TGCAGTGCTATACTAGCGGGGGGGCGGATCTTC. Protein: CSAILAGGRIF.

This clonotype turned up a few times. The chain couples TRBV20-1 to TRBJ1-6; no reliable D call. The V gene lost 3 bases and the J gene lost 3 bases, with 6 bases spanning the gap. CDR1 and CDR2 from the germline V gene are DFQATT and SNEGSKA (reference sequence). This CDR3 has 13 residues. This CDR3 reads CSASIGYNSPLHF. The DNA for the CDR3 is TGCAGTGCTAGTATAGGCTATAATTCACCCCTCCACTTT.

The V call is TRBV5-1, the J call TRBJ2-5; the D is unclear. Germline assignment: CDR1 SGHRS and CDR2 YFSETQ. Trimming left V 2 bases short and J 4 bases short, with 12 bases between. The CDR3 covers 14 residues. This chain's CDR3 is CASSLRLVTETQYF. The CDR3 DNA reads as TGCGCCAGCAGCTTACGGCTAGTTACAGAGACCCAGTACTTC.